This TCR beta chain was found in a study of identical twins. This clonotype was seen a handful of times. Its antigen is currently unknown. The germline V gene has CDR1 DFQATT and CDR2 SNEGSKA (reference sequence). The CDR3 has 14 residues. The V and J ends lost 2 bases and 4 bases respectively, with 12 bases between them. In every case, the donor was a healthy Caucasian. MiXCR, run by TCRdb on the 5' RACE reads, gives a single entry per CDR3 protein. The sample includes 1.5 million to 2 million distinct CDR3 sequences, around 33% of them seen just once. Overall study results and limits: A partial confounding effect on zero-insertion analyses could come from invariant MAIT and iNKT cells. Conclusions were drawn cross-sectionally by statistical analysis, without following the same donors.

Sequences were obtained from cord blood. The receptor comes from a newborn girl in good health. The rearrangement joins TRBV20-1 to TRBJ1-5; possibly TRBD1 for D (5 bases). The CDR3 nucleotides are TGCAGTGCTAGAACATGGACATCGAATCAGCCCCAGCATTTT. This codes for CSARTWTSNQPQHF.